The sample holds one count of the clone carrying this T cell receptor beta chain. There are 15 residues in the CDR3. The V gene's germline CDR1 is MNHEY and CDR2 SVGAGI. V lost 4 bases to trimming and J lost 1 base, with 12 bases between them. Methods used by the authors: Reference gene primer amplification gave nucleated cell count estimates. Only in-frame clones appear in the TCRdb table, and some are missing; sequencing was by immunoSEQ multiplex PCR. V, J and clone size were drawn from that table, and D and trimming were deduced from the DNA. The sample includes about 480,000 clones, approximately 90% of them seen just once. The entry originates in a study of blood T cell repertoires in COVID-19. Study as a whole: The study drew acute and convalescent COVID-19 samples from the United States, Italy and Spain.

The sequencing input was peripheral blood. This chain joins TRBV6-5 and TRBJ2-3; D might be TRBD1 (6 bases). The source is a woman in her 30s with acute or convalescent COVID-19. The CDR3 DNA reads as TGTGCCAGCAGTTCTTACAGGGAGCGCACAGATACGCAGTATTTT. This encodes CASSSYRERTDTQYF.